This T cell receptor (beta chain) was captured in a study of blood T cell repertoires in COVID-19. Study overall: The United States, Italy and Spain were the sources of the acute and convalescent COVID-19 samples. T cells, B-cell-depleted T cells, or PBMCs supplied cDNA or gDNA.

This clone has just one count. Original processing notes: Nucleated cell number was recorded as an estimate derived from reference gene primer amplification. Sequencing used immunoSEQ multiplex PCR; TCRdb keeps in-frame clones, though not all of them. V, J and clone size are those of that table, while D and trimming were read from the DNA. The sample has tens of thousands of clones, approximately 78% seen once; the top ten hold about 6%. V trimming: 6 bases; J trimming: 15 bases; junction bases outside the gene matches: 8. This CDR3 contains 12 residues. This clonotype was obtained from a human donor in a cohort sampled during active or convalescent COVID-19. Material: peripheral blood. V usage is TRBV12-3 or TRBV12-4 and J usage is TRBJ1-4; 9 bases are shared with TRBD1. DNA for the CDR3: TGTGCCAGCAGGAGTGGGACAGGGAGATTGTTTTTT. Translation: CASRSGTGRLFF.